Listed below are T cell receptor beta chains from one sample, sequenced in a study of post-analysis software for immune sequencing data. TCRdb recomputed calls from the PCR reads with MiXCR, one row per CDR3 protein. The table records around 400,000 distinct CDR3 sequences, approximately 37% of them present only once. The material sequenced was blood. The receptors shown here come from a girl aged 2-10 years with multiple sclerosis. Both conserved end residues are part of each CDR3. The D gene is left open where the match is weak. Not all rows give a size; the values are once, few, many and, for expanded clones, a class.

CASSLPGLLGETQYF TGTGCCAGCAGCCTACCGGGACTCCTTGGGGAGACCCAGTACTTC few TRBV13 . TRBJ2-5
CAIRDEGPPGYTF TGTGCCATCAGGGATGAAGGGCCCCCTGGCTACACCTTC . TRBV10-3 . TRBJ1-2
CASSYKGLAGAYEQYF TGTGCCAGCAGTTACAAGGGACTAGCGGGCGCCTACGAGCAGTACTTC . TRBV6-2/TRBV6-3 TRBD2 TRBJ2-7
CASSLQGIRYF TGTGCCAGCAGCCTCCAGGGTATAAGGTACTTC . TRBV6-5 . TRBJ2-5
CASRKANSAGTSGSYEQYF TGTGCCAGCAGAAAGGCGAACTCGGCCGGGACTAGCGGGAGTTACGAGCAGTACTTC . TRBV14 TRBD2 TRBJ2-7
CASSWVQGSEETQYF TGCGCCAGCAGCTGGGTACAGGGATCCGAAGAGACCCAGTACTTC few TRBV5-1 . TRBJ2-5
CASSLTTGIRNEQFF TGTGCCAGCAGTTTAACGACAGGGATAAGGAATGAGCAGTTCTTC . TRBV28 TRBD1 TRBJ2-1
CAWRTGEETQYF TGTGCCTGGAGGACAGGAGAAGAGACCCAGTACTTC few TRBV30 . TRBJ2-5
CASSLYRAYEQYF TGTGCCAGCAGTTTATATCGGGCCTACGAGCAGTACTTC few TRBV27 . TRBJ2-7
CASTRSDELNYGYTF TGTGCCTCCACCCGGTCGGACGAGCTTAACTATGGCTACACCTTC . TRBV25-1 . TRBJ1-2
CASSEGTGSHQPQHF TGTGCCAGCAGTGAAGGGACAGGGAGTCATCAGCCCCAGCATTTT . TRBV2 TRBD1 TRBJ1-5
CASSYSLGLAAYEQYF TGTGCCAGCAGTTACTCGTTGGGACTAGCAGCCTACGAGCAGTACTTC few TRBV6-5 TRBD2 TRBJ2-7
CASSSEGNEQFF TGTGCCAGCAGCTCGGAGGGCAATGAGCAGTTCTTC . TRBV11-3 . TRBJ2-1
CSVEDRSGSYNEQFF TGCAGCGTTGAAGATCGTAGCGGCTCCTACAATGAGCAGTTCTTC few TRBV29-1 . TRBJ2-1
CASSYGRAANEQFF TGTGCCAGCAGTTACGGGAGGGCCGCAAATGAGCAGTTCTTC . TRBV27 TRBD2 TRBJ2-1
CSVQTGGGEQYF TGCAGCGTTCAGACGGGAGGCGGCGAGCAGTACTTC . TRBV29-1 TRBD2 TRBJ2-7
CASSLFVSSAGNTEAFF TGTGCCAGCAGCCTGTTTGTATCGTCTGCGGGGAACACTGAAGCTTTCTTT few TRBV7-2 . TRBJ1-1
CAIRGQESYEQYF TGTGCCATCAGGGGACAGGAGTCCTACGAGCAGTACTTC . TRBV10-3 TRBD1 TRBJ2-7
CASRHTGSSYEQYF TGTGCCAGCAGGCATACGGGGAGCTCCTACGAGCAGTACTTC few TRBV6-2/TRBV6-3 . TRBJ2-7
CSASRGTGLTSGRTDTQYF TGCAGTGCTAGTCGGGGGACAGGGTTGACTAGCGGCAGAACAGATACGCAGTATTTT few TRBV20-1 . TRBJ2-3
CASSLQGEDYEQYF TGTGCCAGCAGTCTACAGGGGGAGGACTACGAGCAGTACTTC few TRBV12-3/TRBV12-4 TRBD1 TRBJ2-7
CASSAPASGGRTDTQYF TGTGCCAGCAGCGCCCCCGCGAGCGGGGGTAGGACAGATACGCAGTATTTT . TRBV9 TRBD2 TRBJ2-3
CASSLKGRETQYF TGTGCCAGCAGTTTAAAGGGAAGAGAGACCCAGTACTTC . TRBV12-3/TRBV12-4 . TRBJ2-5
CSVEKRGVGTEAFF TGCAGCGTTGAAAAGAGGGGGGTAGGAACTGAAGCTTTCTTT once TRBV29-1 . TRBJ1-1
CVSSLWRDHEQFF TGTGTCAGCAGCCTCTGGCGGGACCATGAGCAGTTCTTC . TRBV12-3/TRBV12-4 . TRBJ2-1
CASSQEILGQGAGANVLTF TGTGCCAGCAGCCAAGAAATTCTCGGACAGGGGGCTGGGGCCAACGTCCTGACTTTC few TRBV4-2 TRBD1 TRBJ2-6
CASSPTGLASTYEQYF TGTGCCAGCTCACCGACCGGGCTAGCTTCGACCTACGAGCAGTACTTC few TRBV18 . TRBJ2-7
CASSPGPSGSNEQFF TGTGCCAGCAGCCCCGGTCCTAGCGGGAGCAATGAGCAGTTCTTC . TRBV7-3 TRBD2 TRBJ2-1
CASSQVPGGLNEQFF TGTGCCAGCAGCCAAGTTCCAGGGGGCTTGAATGAGCAGTTCTTC . TRBV14 TRBD1 TRBJ2-1
CSVRQGASNQPQHF TGCAGTGTTCGACAGGGGGCCAGCAATCAGCCCCAGCATTTT . TRBV20-1 TRBD1 TRBJ1-5
CASSQVPSGDYNEQFF TGTGCCAGCAGCCAAGTACCCAGCGGAGATTACAATGAGCAGTTCTTC . TRBV4-2 . TRBJ2-1
CASSFQASYGYTF TGTGCCAGCAGTTTTCAGGCTTCCTATGGCTACACCTTC few TRBV12-3/TRBV12-4 . TRBJ1-2
CASSQDQWSLNYGYTF TGCGCCAGCAGCCAAGATCAGTGGAGTCTTAACTATGGCTACACCTTC . TRBV4-3 . TRBJ1-2
CASSLVSSGYTF TGTGCCAGCAGTCTAGTGTCATCCGGCTACACCTTC many TRBV12-3/TRBV12-4 . TRBJ1-2
CATSPSSYNEQFF TGTGCCACCAGCCCGTCTAGCTACAATGAGCAGTTCTTC few TRBV15 . TRBJ2-1
CASTDGTGANTEAFF TGTGCCAGCACCGATGGGACAGGGGCAAACACTGAAGCTTTCTTT . TRBV6-6 TRBD1 TRBJ1-1
CASTQLGTGGNEQYF TGTGCCAGCACCCAACTAGGGACAGGGGGTAACGAGCAGTACTTC . TRBV28 TRBD1 TRBJ2-7
CAGSFGLGDIQYF TGTGCCGGCAGTTTCGGCCTCGGGGACATTCAGTACTTC . TRBV12-3/TRBV12-4 . TRBJ2-4
CSVAPGGTNYGYTF TGCAGCGTTGCCCCGGGTGGAACTAACTATGGCTACACCTTC . TRBV29-1 . TRBJ1-2